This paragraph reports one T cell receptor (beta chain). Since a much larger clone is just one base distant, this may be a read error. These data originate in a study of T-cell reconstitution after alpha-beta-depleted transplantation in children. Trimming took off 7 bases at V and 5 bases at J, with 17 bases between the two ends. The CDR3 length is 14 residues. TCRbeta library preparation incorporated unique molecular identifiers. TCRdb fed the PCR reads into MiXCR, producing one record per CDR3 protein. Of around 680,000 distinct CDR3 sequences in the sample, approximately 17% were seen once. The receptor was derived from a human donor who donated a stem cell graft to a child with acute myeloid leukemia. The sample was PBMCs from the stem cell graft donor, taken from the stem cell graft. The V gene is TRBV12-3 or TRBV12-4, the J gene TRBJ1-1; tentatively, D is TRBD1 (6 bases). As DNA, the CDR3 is TGTGCCAGCATTAGACGGGGGCCCGGAACTGAAGCTTTCTTT. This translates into CASIRRGPGTEAFF.